This is a list of T cell receptor beta chains from one sample in a study of early T cells in non-severe SARS-CoV-2 infection. One entry per CDR3 protein, called by TCRdb with MiXCR from the 5' RACE reads. This table has fewer than 35,000 distinct CDR3 sequences, approximately 6.3% appearing once. The sample taken for sequencing was whole blood. All receptors derive from an adult who was a healthcare worker with PCR-confirmed SARS-CoV-2 infection or an uninfected control (not recorded which). CDR3s include the opening cysteine and the closing phenylalanine or tryptophan. A D gene is named only where the DNA matches it firmly.

TRBD1 TRBJ2-7 TRBV5-1 CASSLAATGGELTYEQYF
NA TRBJ1-2 TRBV12-3/TRBV12-4 CASSFLSGYGYTF
NA TRBJ1-1 TRBV4-1 CASSPLATVSNTEAFF
TRBD2 TRBJ2-7 TRBV20-1 CSAEEIGRADHEQYF
TRBD2 TRBJ2-7 TRBV7-6 CASSSGTSGLSSYEQYF
NA TRBJ2-7 TRBV7-2 CASSFTGHEQYF
TRBD1 TRBJ1-1 TRBV3-1 CASSEGQVAVNYKAFF
NA TRBJ1-5 TRBV20-1 CSAVRGGVYSNQPQHF
TRBD1 TRBJ1-3 TRBV15 CATKGAGNTIYF
NA TRBJ2-1 TRBV27 CASSLTRDYNEQFF
NA TRBJ1-6 TRBV29-1 CSVKDSGNSPLHF
TRBD2 TRBJ2-6 TRBV7-2 CASNLQAGAWGGANVLTF
NA TRBJ1-6 TRBV20-1 CSAPRPGDNSPLHF
TRBD2 TRBJ2-7 TRBV30 CAWSYQGLADLYEQYF
NA TRBJ2-1 TRBV29-1 CSVKRYNEQFF
TRBD1 TRBJ2-1 TRBV7-2 CASSYFPGQGKNEQFF
NA TRBJ2-7 TRBV15 CATSRSPLVRGSYEQYF
TRBD2 TRBJ2-2 TRBV19 CASSMRREGAGELFF
TRBD2 TRBJ2-7 TRBV28 CASSFLAGLYEQYF
TRBD2 TRBJ2-3 TRBV20-1 CSASRDYTDTQYF
NA TRBJ2-3 TRBV5-6 CASSSRDKYTDTQYF
NA TRBJ1-1 TRBV19 CASMKTQDTEAFF
NA TRBJ2-7 TRBV7-8 CASSLSGRPYEQYF
NA TRBJ2-5 TRBV29-1 CSAIQGWTQYF
TRBD2 TRBJ2-1 TRBV4-3 CASSQLAGGGNEQFF
TRBD2 TRBJ2-1 TRBV7-9 CASSASGSRYNEQFF
NA TRBJ1-6 TRBV7-2 CASSHVNSPLHF
NA TRBJ2-7 TRBV6-5 CASSYSRYEQYF
TRBD2 TRBJ2-7 TRBV20-1 CSARDMQLAGGSYEQYF
TRBD2 TRBJ2-3 TRBV27 CASSPSGRVTDTQYF
NA TRBJ1-1 TRBV7-9 CASSSQGNTEAFF
NA TRBJ1-1 TRBV7-6 CASSSLLNTEAFF
NA TRBJ2-7 TRBV7-9 CASIQGHRLMDGYSYEQYF
TRBD2 TRBJ2-1 TRBV6-2/TRBV6-3 CASSTESGRAIREQFF
NA TRBJ1-5 TRBV7-8 CASSLVNWAGDNAPNQPQHF
NA TRBJ2-7 TRBV27 CASSFKGEQYF
TRBD1 TRBJ1-2 TRBV7-9 CASSLGPQGAKGYTF
TRBD2 TRBJ2-7 TRBV2 CASSDSSSGMYEQYF
NA TRBJ2-4 TRBV7-9 CASTPLRGENIQYF
NA TRBJ2-3 TRBV5-4 CASSAGTKSTDTQYF
NA TRBJ2-7 TRBV24-1 CATSESGVLREQYF
NA TRBJ1-5 TRBV7-2 CASSSRQEGQPQHF